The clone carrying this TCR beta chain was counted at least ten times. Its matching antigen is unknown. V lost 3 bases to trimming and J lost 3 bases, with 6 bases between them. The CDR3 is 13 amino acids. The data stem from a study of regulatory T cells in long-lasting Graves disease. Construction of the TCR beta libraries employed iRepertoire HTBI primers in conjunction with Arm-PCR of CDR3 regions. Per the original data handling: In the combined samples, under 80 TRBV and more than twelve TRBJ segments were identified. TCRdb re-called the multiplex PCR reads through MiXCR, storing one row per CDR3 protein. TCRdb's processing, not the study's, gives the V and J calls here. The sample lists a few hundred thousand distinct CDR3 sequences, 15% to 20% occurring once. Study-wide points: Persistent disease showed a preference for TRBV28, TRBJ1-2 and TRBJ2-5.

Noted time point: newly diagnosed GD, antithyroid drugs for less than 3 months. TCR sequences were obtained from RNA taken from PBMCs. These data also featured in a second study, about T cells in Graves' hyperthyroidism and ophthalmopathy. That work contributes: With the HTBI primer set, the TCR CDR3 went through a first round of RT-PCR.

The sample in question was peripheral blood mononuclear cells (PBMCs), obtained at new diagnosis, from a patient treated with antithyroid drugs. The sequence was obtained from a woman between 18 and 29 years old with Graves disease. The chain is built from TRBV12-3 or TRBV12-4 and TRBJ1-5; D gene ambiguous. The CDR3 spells CASSLSVNQPQHF. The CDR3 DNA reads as TGTGCCAGCAGTTTGAGCGTCAATCAGCCCCAGCATTTT.